This T cell receptor (beta chain) was obtained from a study of CD8 T cells in Susac syndrome. After extraction with the RNeasy kit, roughly 0.45 to 1 ug of the RNA was reverse transcribed using random hexamers. TCRdb reprocessed the immunoSEQ multiplex PCR reads with MiXCR, giving one entry per CDR3 protein. The data contain fewer than 200,000 distinct CDR3 sequences, approximately 95% of them singletons. V gave up 5 bases and J gave up 8 bases, with 16 bases separating them. This CDR3 comprises 13 residues. CDR1 is DFQATT, CDR2 SNEGSKA, per germline (reference sequence). The specimen was CD4+ T cells from PBMCs. The V and J genes are TRBV20-1 and TRBJ2-1; weak D call: TRBD2 (7 bases). The TCR originated in a human donor in good health. CDR3 region: CSAPRGGGDEQFF. In DNA, the CDR3 is TGCAGTGCTCCCCGAGGGGGGGGCGATGAGCAGTTCTTC.